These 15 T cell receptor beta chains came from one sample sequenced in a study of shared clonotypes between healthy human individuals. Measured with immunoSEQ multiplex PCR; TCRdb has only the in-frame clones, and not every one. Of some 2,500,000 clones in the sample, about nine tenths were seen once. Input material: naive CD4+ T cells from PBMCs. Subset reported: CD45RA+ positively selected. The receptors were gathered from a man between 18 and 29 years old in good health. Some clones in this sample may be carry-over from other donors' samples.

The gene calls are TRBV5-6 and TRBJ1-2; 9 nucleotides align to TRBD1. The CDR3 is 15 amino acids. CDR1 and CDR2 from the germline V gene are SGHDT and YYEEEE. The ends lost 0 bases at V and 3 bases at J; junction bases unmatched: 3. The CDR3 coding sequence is TGTGCCAGCAGCTTGGGCGGGGACAGGGACTATGGCTACACCTTC. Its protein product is CASSLGGDRDYGYTF.

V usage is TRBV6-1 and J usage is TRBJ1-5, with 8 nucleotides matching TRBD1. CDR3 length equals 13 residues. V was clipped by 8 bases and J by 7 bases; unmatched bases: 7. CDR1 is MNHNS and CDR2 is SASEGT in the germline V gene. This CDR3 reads CASGQGAVQPQHF. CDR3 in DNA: TGTGCCAGCGGCCAGGGGGCCGTACAGCCCCAGCATTTT.

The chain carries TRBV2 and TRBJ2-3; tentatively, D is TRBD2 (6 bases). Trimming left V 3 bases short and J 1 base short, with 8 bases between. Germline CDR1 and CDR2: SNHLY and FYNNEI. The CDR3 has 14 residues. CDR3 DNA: TGTGCCAGCAGTGATGGCGGGGGCACAGATACGCAGTATTTT. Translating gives CASSDGGGTDTQYF.

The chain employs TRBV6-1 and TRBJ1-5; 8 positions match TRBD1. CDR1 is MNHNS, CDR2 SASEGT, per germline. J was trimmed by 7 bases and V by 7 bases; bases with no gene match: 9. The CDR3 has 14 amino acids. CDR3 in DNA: TGTGCCAGCATAAAAGGACAGGGCGACCAGCCCCAGCATTTT. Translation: CASIKGQGDQPQHF.

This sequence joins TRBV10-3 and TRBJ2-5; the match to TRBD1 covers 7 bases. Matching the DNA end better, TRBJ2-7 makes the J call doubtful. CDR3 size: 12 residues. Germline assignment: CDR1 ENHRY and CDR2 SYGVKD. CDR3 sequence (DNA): TGTGCCACGGGGACAGCCTCCTACGAGCAGTACTTC. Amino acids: CATGTASYEQYF.

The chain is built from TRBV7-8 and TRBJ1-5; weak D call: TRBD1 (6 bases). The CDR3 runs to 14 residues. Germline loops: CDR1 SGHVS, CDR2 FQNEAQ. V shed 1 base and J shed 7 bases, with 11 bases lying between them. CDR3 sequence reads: CASSLGGASQPQHF. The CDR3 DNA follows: TGTGCCAGCAGCTTAGGGGGGGCAAGCCAGCCCCAGCATTTT. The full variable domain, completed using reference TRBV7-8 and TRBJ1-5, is GAGVSQSPRYKVAKRGQDVALRCDPISGHVSLFWYQQALGQGPEFLTYFQNEAQLDKSGLPSDRFFAERPEGSVSTLKIQRTQQEDSAVYLCASSLGGASQPQHFGDGTRLSIL.

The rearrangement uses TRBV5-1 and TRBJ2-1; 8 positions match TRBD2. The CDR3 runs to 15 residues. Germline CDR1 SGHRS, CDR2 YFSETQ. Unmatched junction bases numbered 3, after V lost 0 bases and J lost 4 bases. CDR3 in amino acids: CASSLATGGYNEQFF. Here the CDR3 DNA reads TGCGCCAGCAGCTTGGCCACGGGAGGGTACAATGAGCAGTTCTTC.

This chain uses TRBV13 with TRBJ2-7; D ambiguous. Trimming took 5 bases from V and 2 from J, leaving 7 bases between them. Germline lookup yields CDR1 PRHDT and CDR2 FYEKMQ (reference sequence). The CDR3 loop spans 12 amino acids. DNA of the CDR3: TGTGCCAGCAGCCGCGAACCCTACGAGCAGTACTTC. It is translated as CASSREPYEQYF.

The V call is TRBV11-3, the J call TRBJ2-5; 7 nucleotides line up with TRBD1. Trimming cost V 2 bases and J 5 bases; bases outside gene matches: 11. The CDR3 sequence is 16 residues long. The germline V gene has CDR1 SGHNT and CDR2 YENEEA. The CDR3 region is CASSLTAGGVAETQYF. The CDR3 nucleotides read TGTGCCAGCAGCTTAACTGCAGGGGGTGTAGCGGAGACCCAGTACTTC. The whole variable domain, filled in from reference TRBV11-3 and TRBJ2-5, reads EAGVVQSPRYKIIEKKQPVAFWCNPISGHNTLYWYLQNLGQGPELLIRYENEEAVDDSQLPKDRFSAERLKGVDSTLKIQPAELGDSAVYLCASSLTAGGVAETQYFGPGTRLLVL.

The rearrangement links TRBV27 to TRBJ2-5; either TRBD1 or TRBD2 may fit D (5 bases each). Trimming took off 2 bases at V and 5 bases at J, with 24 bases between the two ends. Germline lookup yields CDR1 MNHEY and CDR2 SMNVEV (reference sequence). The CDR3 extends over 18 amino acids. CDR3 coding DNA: TGTGCCAGCAGTTTACCATCCGGGACGTTAAACAGGAACGAGACCCAGTACTTC. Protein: CASSLPSGTLNRNETQYF.

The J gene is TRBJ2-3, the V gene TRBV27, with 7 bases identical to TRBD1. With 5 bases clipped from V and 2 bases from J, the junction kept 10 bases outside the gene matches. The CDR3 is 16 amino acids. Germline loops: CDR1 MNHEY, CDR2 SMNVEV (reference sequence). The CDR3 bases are TGTGCCAGCAGTAGCCGGACAGGAGGACCCACAGATACGCAGTATTTT. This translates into CASSSRTGGPTDTQYF.

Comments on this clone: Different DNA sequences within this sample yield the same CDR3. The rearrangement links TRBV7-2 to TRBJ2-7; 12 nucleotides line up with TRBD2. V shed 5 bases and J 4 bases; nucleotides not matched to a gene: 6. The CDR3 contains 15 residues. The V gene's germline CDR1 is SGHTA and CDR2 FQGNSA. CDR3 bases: TGTGCCAGCAGCCTCCTAGCGGGAGGGCCATACGAGCAGTACTTC. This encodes CASSLLAGGPYEQYF.

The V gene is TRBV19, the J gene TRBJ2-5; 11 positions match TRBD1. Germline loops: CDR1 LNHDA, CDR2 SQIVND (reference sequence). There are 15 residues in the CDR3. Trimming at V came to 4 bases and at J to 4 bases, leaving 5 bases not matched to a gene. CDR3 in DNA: TGTGCCAGTAGTAAATCGGGACAGGGGGGAGAGACCCAGTACTTC. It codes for CASSKSGQGGETQYF.

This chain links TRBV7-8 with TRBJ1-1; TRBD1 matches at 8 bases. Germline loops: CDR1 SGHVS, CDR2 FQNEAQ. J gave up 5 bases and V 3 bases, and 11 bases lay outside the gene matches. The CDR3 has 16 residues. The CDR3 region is CASSLQFRGRLTEAFF. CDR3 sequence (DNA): TGTGCCAGCAGCTTGCAATTCAGGGGGCGCTTGACTGAAGCTTTCTTT.

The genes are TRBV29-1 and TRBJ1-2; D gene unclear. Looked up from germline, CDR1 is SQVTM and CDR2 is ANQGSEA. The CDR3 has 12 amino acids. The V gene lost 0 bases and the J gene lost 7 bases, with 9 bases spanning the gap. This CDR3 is CSVEEGWGGYTF. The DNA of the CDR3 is TGCAGCGTTGAAGAGGGATGGGGTGGCTACACCTTC.